The 14 T cell receptor beta chains given below trace back to one sample, sequenced in a study of CXCR3-negative and CXCR3-positive naive CD8 T cells. All TRB cDNA libraries came from 5' RACE performed with UMI labels. From the 5' RACE reads, TCRdb lists one entry per CDR3 protein and no DNA. The sample table sets out 45,000 to 55,000 distinct CDR3 sequences. The sequencing input was memory CD8+ T cells from blood. These TCRs come from a human donor in good health. Some clones in this sample may be carry-over from other donors' samples.

The gene calls are TRBV30 and TRBJ2-2; lacking DNA, the TRBD2 call made by TCRdb goes unchecked. The V gene's germline CDR1 is GTSNPN and CDR2 SVGIG (reference sequence). The CDR3 runs to 13 residues. CDR3 in amino acids: CALLPTNTGELFF.

The chain carries TRBV2 and TRBJ1-1. The length of the CDR3 is 12 residues. Germline CDR1 reads SNHLY; CDR2 reads FYNNEI. The CDR3 sequence: CASSLVGREAFF.

The chain links TRBV29-1 to TRBJ2-3; TCRdb's D gene call, TRBD1, goes unchecked for lack of DNA. Per the germline V gene, CDR1 is SQVTM and CDR2 is ANQGSEA. The CDR3 has 14 amino acids. The CDR3 region is CSVGGQGRRDTQYF.

The chain couples TRBV27 to TRBJ2-1; TCRdb gives TRBD2 as the D gene, but with no DNA this cannot be confirmed. The CDR3 consists of 13 residues. CDR1 MNHEY and CDR2 SMNVEV come from the germline V gene (reference sequence). CDR3: CASGTSPYNEQFF.

This clonotype is medium-sized by frequency. The V call is TRBV6-2 or TRBV6-3, the J call TRBJ2-1. Germline V lookup: CDR1 MNHEY, CDR2 SVGEGT. The CDR3 extends over 13 amino acids. CDR3 sequence: CASTTGEANEQFF.

The V call is TRBV28, the J call TRBJ2-7; as DNA is missing, the TRBD1 call by TCRdb cannot be tested. CDR1 and CDR2 (germline): MDHEN, SYDVKM. CDR3 length: 15 amino acids. CDR3 residues: CASSSWTGFYYEQYF.

V is TRBV6-2 or TRBV6-3 and J is TRBJ2-7. The CDR3 is 13 residues long. Germline V gene data show CDR1 as MNHEY and CDR2 as SVGEGT. CDR3 sequence: CASSYWTGDEQYF.

The gene calls are TRBV5-1 and TRBJ2-1; without DNA, the TCRdb call of TRBD1 cannot be checked. The CDR3 spans 11 residues. The germline V gene has CDR1 SGHRS and CDR2 YFSETQ. The CDR3 region is CASSGTGDQFF.

This chain links TRBV5-6 with TRBJ1-5. In germline, CDR1 is SGHDT, CDR2 YYEEEE. The length of the CDR3 is 14 residues. The CDR3 region is CASSLASDAQPQHF.

The chain has TRBV23-1 and TRBJ2-7; with no DNA, the TCRdb D assignment of TRBD2 cannot be verified. TRBV23-1 is reported as an ORF; its role is uncertain. The CDR3 sequence is 16 residues long. The chain's CDR3 is CASNLPMGFSSYEQYF.

J is TRBJ2-3 and V is TRBV6-2 or TRBV6-3; there is no DNA to check the TCRdb D call of TRBD2. CDR1 and CDR2 (germline): MNHEY, SVGEGT. This CDR3 is built from 19 residues. The CDR3 loop is CASSFPGGLAWRGTDTQYF.

V is TRBV7-2 and J is TRBJ1-6; TCRdb returns TRBD1, unconfirmable since there is no DNA. This CDR3 comprises 16 residues. Germline lookup yields CDR1 SGHTA and CDR2 FQGNSA. The CDR3 protein is CASSLGVGQGNSPLHF.

The V and J genes are TRBV19 and TRBJ1-5; TCRdb reports TRBD1, a call that lacks DNA to check it against. The CDR3 loop spans 12 amino acids. CDR1 and CDR2 (germline): LNHDA, SQIVND (reference sequence). The CDR3 region is CASKTGGQPQHF.

V is TRBV19 and J is TRBJ2-2; the TCRdb D gene call, TRBD1, has no DNA to confirm it. Germline V CDR1 and CDR2: LNHDA, SQIVND (reference sequence). The CDR3 extends over 16 amino acids. The CDR3 spells CASSHGQAQNTGELFF.